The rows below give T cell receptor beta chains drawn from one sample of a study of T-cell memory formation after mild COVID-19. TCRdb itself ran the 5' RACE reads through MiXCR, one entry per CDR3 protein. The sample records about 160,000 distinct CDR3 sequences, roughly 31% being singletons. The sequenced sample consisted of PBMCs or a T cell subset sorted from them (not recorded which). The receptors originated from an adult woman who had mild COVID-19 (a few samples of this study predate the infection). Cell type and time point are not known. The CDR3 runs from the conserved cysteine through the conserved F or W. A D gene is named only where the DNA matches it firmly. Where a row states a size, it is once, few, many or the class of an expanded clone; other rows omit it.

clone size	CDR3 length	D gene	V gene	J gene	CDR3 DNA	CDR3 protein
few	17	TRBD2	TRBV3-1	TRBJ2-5	TGTGCCAGCAGCCATTCAACGGGGGGGTTGGTCGGCGGGACCCAGTACTTC	CASSHSTGGLVGGTQYF
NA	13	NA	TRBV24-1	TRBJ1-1	TGTGCCACCAGTGACGACCTCGGGGGCGCGGCTTTCTTT	CATSDDLGGAAFF
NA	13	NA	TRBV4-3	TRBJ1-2	TGCGCCAGCAGCCAAGATGCGAGCGGGCGTCACACCTTC	CASSQDASGRHTF
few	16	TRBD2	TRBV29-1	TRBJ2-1	TGCAGCGTTGTTGGGGAGGGTCCTGGCTCCTACAATGAGCAGTTCTTC	CSVVGEGPGSYNEQFF
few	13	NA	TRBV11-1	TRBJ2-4	TGTGCCAGCAGTCGGGACACGAGGCTCATTCAGTACTTC	CASSRDTRLIQYF
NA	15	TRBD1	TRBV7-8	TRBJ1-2	TGTGCCAGCAGCTTAGCGGGACAGGGAGTCTATGGCTACACCTTC	CASSLAGQGVYGYTF
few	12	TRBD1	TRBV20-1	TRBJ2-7	TGCAGTGTCCAGACAGGGTCCTACGAGCAGTACTTC	CSVQTGSYEQYF
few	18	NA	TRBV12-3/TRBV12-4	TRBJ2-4	TGTGCCAGCAGGCTCGGGACAACCATTACTGTGGGCAAAAACATTCAGTACTTC	CASRLGTTITVGKNIQYF
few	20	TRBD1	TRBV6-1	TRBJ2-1	TGTGCCAGCAGTGGACAACTGGGACAGGGGGCCGGATTGTCCTACAATGAGCAGTTCTTC	CASSGQLGQGAGLSYNEQFF
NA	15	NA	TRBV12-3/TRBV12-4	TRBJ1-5	TGTGCCAGCACCTCCGGGACATCTAGCAATCAGCCCCAGCATTTT	CASTSGTSSNQPQHF
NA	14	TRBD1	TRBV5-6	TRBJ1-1	TGTGCCAGCAGCCCGGGGACAGGAGGTGCTGAAGCTTTCTTT	CASSPGTGGAEAFF
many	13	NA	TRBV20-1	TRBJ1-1	TGCAGTGCTAGAGCTGGACTGAACACTGAAGCTTTCTTT	CSARAGLNTEAFF
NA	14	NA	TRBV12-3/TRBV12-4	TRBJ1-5	TGTGCCAGCAGTTTATCTCTTGGCAATCAGCCCCAGCATTTT	CASSLSLGNQPQHF
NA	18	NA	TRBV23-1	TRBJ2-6	TGCGCCAGCAGTCAAGTATACGGGGGATCCTCTGGGGCCAACGTCCTGACTTTC	CASSQVYGGSSGANVLTF
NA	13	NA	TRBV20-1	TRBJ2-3	TGCAGTGTCTCCGGGAGAACCACAGATACGCAGTATTTT	CSVSGRTTDTQYF
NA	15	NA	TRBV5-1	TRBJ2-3	TGCGCCAGCACCGCGACGCCGGGGGCCACAGATACGCAGTATTTT	CASTATPGATDTQYF
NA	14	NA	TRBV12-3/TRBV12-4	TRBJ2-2	TGTGCCAGCAGTTTAGCTTCGGTAACCGGGGAGCTGTTTTTT	CASSLASVTGELFF
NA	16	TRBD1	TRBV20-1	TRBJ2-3	TGCAGTGCTAGAGATCTCCGGGACAGGGGCACAGATACGCAGTATTTT	CSARDLRDRGTDTQYF